This T cell receptor beta chain is drawn from a study of T-cell memory formation after mild COVID-19. Overall study: TCR clusters largely stayed donor specific.

In this sample, this clonotype turned up a few times. Its matching antigen is unknown. The CDR3 runs 15 residues. Deletions cut 2 bases from V and 5 bases from J, with 13 bases between. CDR1 and CDR2 from the germline V gene are SGHDT and YYEEEE. General study points: Day 37-peaking second-wave clones had unconfirmed SARS-CoV-2 specificity. Clones that contracted clustered mainly in CM and EM if CD4+ and in EMRA if CD8+.

The authors produced TCR alpha and TCR beta cDNA libraries with sample barcodes and UMIs by 5'RACE using constant-segment primers. TCRdb used MiXCR to reprocess the 5' RACE reads, holding one entry per CDR3 protein. This table has roughly 560,000 distinct CDR3 sequences, just over 20% appearing once. The rearrangement uses TRBV5-6 and TRBJ2-2; TRBD1 is a possible D gene (6 bases). The sequence derives from an adult woman who had mild COVID-19 (a few samples of this study predate the infection). Cell type and time point are not known. The sequencing sample was made of PBMCs or a T cell subset sorted from them (not recorded which). The CDR3 bases are TGTGCCAGCAGCTTCGACAGGTGGGGGACCGGGGAGCTGTTTTTT. Amino acid sequence: CASSFDRWGTGELFF.